This T cell receptor beta chain was recovered during a study of graft-versus-host responses after intestinal transplantation. Study-wide context: Recipients across the board were started on anti-thymocyte globulin induction, then kept on tacrolimus and steroids for two to four years. Findings and caveats of the study: Patients with graft-donor T cell macrochimerism had high graft-versus-host to host-versus-graft clonal ratios in allografts. GvH clone levels peaked in circulation, and this peak was associated with early post-transplant HvG declines.

The germline V gene encodes CDR1 MRHNA and CDR2 SNTAGT. Trimming shortened V by 4 bases and J by 0 bases, and 8 bases separated the two germline ends. The length of the CDR3 is 14 residues. Generated by immunoSEQ multiplex PCR, the TCRdb table keeps only in-frame clones and is missing some. The sample yields around 17,000 clones, 79% seen once. Graft tissue was processed to release intraepithelial and lamina propria lymphocytes. Comment on this clone: What it binds is unknown.

This specimen consisted of ileum tissue, obtained roughly 450 days after intestinal transplant. The clonotype was recovered from a human patient who received an intestinal transplant, so some T cells may come from the graft donor. V and J are TRBV6-4 and TRBJ2-3; D unclear. This chain's CDR3 is CASSGSASTDTQYF. CDR3 bases: TGTGCCAGCAGTGGGTCGGCTAGCACAGATACGCAGTATTTT.